The present TCR beta chain was sequenced within a study of vaccination effects on CD4 cells after COVID-19. Antigen-specific CD4+ T cells were first expanded with viral peptide pools by the ViraFEST assay and only then sequenced. Isolating CD4+ T cells followed around nine days of culture. About this clone itself: Its antigen is unidentified.

TCRdb's copy holds only in-frame clones and misses some; the assay was immunoSEQ multiplex PCR. The sample yields more than 50,000 clones, roughly four fifths seen once. Germline CDR1 is ENHRY and CDR2 is SYGVKD. The length of the CDR3 is 15 residues. V was clipped by 1 base and J by 0 bases, with 6 bases between them. This receptor was taken from a human donor who received a COVID-19 vaccine. This chain uses TRBV10-3 with TRBJ2-2; D ambiguous. Sequencing was performed on CD4+ T cells from PBMCs cultured with HCoV-229E spike peptides, taken before COVID-19 vaccination. DNA of the CDR3: TGTGCCATCAGTGAGTTCTCCCCGAACACCGGGGAGCTGTTTTTT. Protein sequence: CAISEFSPNTGELFF.